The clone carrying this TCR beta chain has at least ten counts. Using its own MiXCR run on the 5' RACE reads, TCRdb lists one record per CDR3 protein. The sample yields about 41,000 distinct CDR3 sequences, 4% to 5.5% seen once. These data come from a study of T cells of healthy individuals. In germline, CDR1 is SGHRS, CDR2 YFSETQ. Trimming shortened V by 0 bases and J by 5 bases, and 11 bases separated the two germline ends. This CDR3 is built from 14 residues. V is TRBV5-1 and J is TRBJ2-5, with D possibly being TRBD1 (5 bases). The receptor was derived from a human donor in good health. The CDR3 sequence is CASSLVRGSETQYF. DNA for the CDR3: TGCGCCAGCAGCTTGGTTAGGGGATCGGAGACCCAGTACTTC.